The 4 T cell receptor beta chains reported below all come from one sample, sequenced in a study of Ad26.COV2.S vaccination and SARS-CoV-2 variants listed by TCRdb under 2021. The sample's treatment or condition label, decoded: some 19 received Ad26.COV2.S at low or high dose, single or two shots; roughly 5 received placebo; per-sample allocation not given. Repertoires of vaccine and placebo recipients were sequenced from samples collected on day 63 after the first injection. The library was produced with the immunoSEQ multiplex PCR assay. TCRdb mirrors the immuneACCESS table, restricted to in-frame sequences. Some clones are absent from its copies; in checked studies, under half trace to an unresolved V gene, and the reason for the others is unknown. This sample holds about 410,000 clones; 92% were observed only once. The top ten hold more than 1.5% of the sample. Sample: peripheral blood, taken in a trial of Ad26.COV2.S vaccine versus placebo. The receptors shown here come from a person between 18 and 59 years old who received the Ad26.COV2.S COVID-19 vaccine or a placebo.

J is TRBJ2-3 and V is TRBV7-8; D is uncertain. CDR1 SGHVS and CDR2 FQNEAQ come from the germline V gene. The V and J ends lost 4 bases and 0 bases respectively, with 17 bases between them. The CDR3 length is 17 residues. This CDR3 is CASSSRWGQASTDTQYF. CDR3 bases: TGTGCCAGCAGCTCCCGCTGGGGTCAGGCTAGCACAGATACGCAGTATTTT.

The CDR3 protein is CASSIDVGLTYGYTF. DNA of the CDR3: TGTGCCAGTAGTATAGATGTAGGGCTAACTTATGGCTACACCTTC. This chain uses TRBV19 with TRBJ1-2; no reliable D call. This CDR3 spans 15 amino acids. Germline V gene data show CDR1 as LNHDA and CDR2 as SQIVND (reference sequence). V was clipped by 0 bases and J by 5 bases, with 13 bases between them.

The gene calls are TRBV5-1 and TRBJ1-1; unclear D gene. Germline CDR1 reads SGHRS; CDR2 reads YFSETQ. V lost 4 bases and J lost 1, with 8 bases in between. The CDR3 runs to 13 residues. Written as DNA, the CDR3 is TGCGCCAGCAGCATGCACGAGAACACTGAAGCTTTCTTT. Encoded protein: CASSMHENTEAFF.

The DNA of the CDR3 is TGTGCCAGCAGCTTTCGACGGACAGACCACTATGGCTACACCTTC. It yields the protein CASSFRRTDHYGYTF. The rearrangement uses TRBV5-6 and TRBJ1-2, with D possibly being TRBD1 (6 bases). Trimming removed 2 bases from V and 3 bases from J, with 14 bases in between. The germline V gene encodes CDR1 SGHDT and CDR2 YYEEEE. CDR3 length: 15 amino acids.